This entry lists 16 T cell receptor beta chains sequenced from one sample in a study of blood T cell repertoires in COVID-19. This table comes from immunoSEQ multiplex PCR, and its TCRdb copy is limited to in-frame clones, with some not included. Of some 250,000 clones listed, around nine tenths are singletons. Specimen: peripheral blood. Receptor source: a woman in her sixties with COVID-19, enrolled during active disease.

The V gene is TRBV28, the J gene TRBJ2-7, with TRBD2 matching 10 bases. V was pared by 8 bases and J by 4 bases, with 8 bases of the junction left unmatched. Germline V gene data show CDR1 as MDHEN and CDR2 as SYDVKM. The CDR3 is 14 residues long. CDR3 loop: CASRASGRGYEQYF. CDR3 sequence (DNA): TGTGCCAGCCGGGCTAGCGGGAGAGGATACGAGCAGTACTTC.

This clone was found a few times. The V and J genes are TRBV20-1 and TRBJ1-5, with 9 bases identical to TRBD1. V dropped 3 bases and J dropped 7; count of bases not matched to a gene: 16. Germline CDR1 is DFQATT and CDR2 is SNEGSKA (reference sequence). This CDR3 is 17 amino acids long. CDR3 DNA sequence: TGCAGTGCTAGTTTCCCAAAGTTGGGGACAGGGAACCAGCCCCAGCATTTT. Translation gives CSASFPKLGTGNQPQHF.

This chain links TRBV6-6 with TRBJ2-4, with TRBD2 matching 10 bases. The CDR3 consists of 16 residues. The V segment lost 9 bases and the J segment 3 bases; nucleotides outside the gene matches: 11. Germline V CDR1 and CDR2: MNHNY, SVGAGI (reference sequence). The CDR3 loop reads CASKKTSGPYKNIQYF. The CDR3 DNA is TGTGCCAGTAAAAAGACTAGCGGGCCTTACAAAAACATTCAGTACTTC.

The gene calls are TRBV19 and TRBJ2-1; D perhaps matches TRBD2 (5 bases). This CDR3 is built from 14 residues. Trimming shortened V by 7 bases and J by 5 bases, and 15 bases separated the two germline ends. Germline lookup yields CDR1 LNHDA and CDR2 SQIVND (reference sequence). The CDR3 DNA reads as TGTGCCAGTACCCATCCCGGGAAGAACAATGAGCAGTTCTTC. Protein: CASTHPGKNNEQFF.

The V gene is TRBV5-6, the J gene TRBJ2-3; possible D gene TRBD2, 6 bases. The CDR3 sequence is 15 residues long. Trimming stripped 0 bases from V and 0 bases from J, with 8 bases between. CDR1 and CDR2 from the germline V gene are SGHDT and YYEEEE. This chain's CDR3 is CASSLVGTSTDTQYF. The CDR3, as DNA: TGTGCCAGCAGCTTGGTCGGGACTAGCACAGATACGCAGTATTTT.

The gene calls are TRBV10-2 and TRBJ2-7, with TRBD2 matching 7 bases. The junction had 7 bases not matched to a gene; V was cut back by 6 bases and J by 2 bases. The CDR3 totals 14 residues. The germline gives CDR1 WSHSY, CDR2 SAAADI. CDR3 sequence reads: CASRGRGGPYEQYF. The CDR3, as DNA: TGCGCCAGCAGGGGGAGGGGAGGTCCCTACGAGCAGTACTTC.

This clone showed up just a few times. J is TRBJ1-6 and V is TRBV7-8; possibly TRBD1 for D (6 bases). This CDR3 has 15 amino acids. The V gene's germline CDR1 is SGHVS and CDR2 FQNEAQ. Trimming stripped 0 bases from V and 4 bases from J, with 7 bases between. As DNA, the CDR3 is TGTGCCAGCAGCTTAGCGCAGGGGTATAATTCACCCCTCCACTTT. Translation: CASSLAQGYNSPLHF.

This chain connects TRBV27 to TRBJ1-2; 8 bases align to TRBD1. The germline gives CDR1 MNHEY, CDR2 SMNVEV (reference sequence). The V gene end was trimmed by 3 bases and the J gene end by 7 bases; junction bases not matched to a gene: 7. CDR3 size: 14 residues. The DNA of the CDR3 is TGTGCCAGCAGTTTTCGTCAGGGGGCGGGTGGCTACACCTTC. Its translation is CASSFRQGAGGYTF.

J is TRBJ1-5 and V is TRBV30; TRBD1 matches 7 bases. The length of the CDR3 is 14 residues. The trim removed 3 bases at V and 7 bases at J, leaving 9 bases unmatched. Germline CDR1 is GTSNPN and CDR2 is SVGIG (reference sequence). For the CDR3, the DNA is TGTGCCTGGAGCATCAAGGGGGCAGGACAGCCCCAGCATTTT. This codes for CAWSIKGAGQPQHF.

The rearrangement links TRBV9 to TRBJ1-1; 8 bases map to TRBD1. Per the germline V gene, CDR1 is SGDLS and CDR2 is YYNGEE. The V gene end was trimmed by 3 bases and the J gene end by 0 bases; junction bases not matched to a gene: 7. The CDR3 runs 16 residues. This chain's CDR3 is CASSAGQGFMNTEAFF. Written as DNA, the CDR3 is TGTGCCAGCAGCGCCGGACAGGGCTTCATGAACACTGAAGCTTTCTTT.

The V and J genes are TRBV7-8 and TRBJ1-3; D remains ambiguous. This CDR3 region has 17 residues. Germline CDR1 reads SGHVS; CDR2 reads FQNEAQ. Trimming removed 5 bases at V and 0 bases at J, with 17 bases between. Written as DNA, the CDR3 is TGTGCCAGCAGCCCGTACAGCTCCGAAGTCTCTGGAAACACCATATATTTT. As protein: CASSPYSSEVSGNTIYF.

The genes are TRBV7-3 and TRBJ2-2; 13 nucleotides match TRBD2. Unmatched junction bases numbered 3, after V lost 5 bases and J lost 6 bases. CDR3 length: 15 residues. Looked up from germline, CDR1 is SGHTA and CDR2 is FQGTGA. The CDR3 sequence is CASSLTSGRAGELFF. Written as DNA, the CDR3 is TGTGCCAGCAGCCTCACTAGCGGGAGGGCCGGGGAGCTGTTTTTT.

CDR3 amino acids: CASSQDSLNRAGELFF. The CDR3 DNA reads as TGTGCCAGCAGCCAAGATTCCTTAAACCGCGCCGGGGAGCTGTTTTTT. The chain combines TRBV4-2 with TRBJ2-2; no clear D gene. Trimming stripped 0 bases from V and 6 bases from J, with 14 bases between. CDR1 LGHNA and CDR2 YNFKEQ come from the germline V gene. This CDR3 contains 16 residues.

There are a few counts of this clone. V and J are TRBV11-3 and TRBJ2-2, with 8 nucleotides matching TRBD2. Unmatched junction bases numbered 4, after V lost 0 bases and J lost 1 base. The CDR3 loop spans 17 amino acids. Germline CDR1 is SGHNT and CDR2 is YENEEA. DNA for the CDR3: TGTGCCAGCAGCTTAGACCCAGCGGGAGTGAACACCGGGGAGCTGTTTTTT. Its translation is CASSLDPAGVNTGELFF.

The chain is built from TRBV6-5 and TRBJ1-1; tentatively, D is TRBD1 (6 bases). CDR3 length: 14 residues. Germline CDR1 reads MNHEY; CDR2 reads SVGAGI. V lost 2 bases and J 4 bases, leaving 11 bases between the germline ends. CDR3 sequence: CASSYRGGSTEAFF. CDR3 in DNA: TGTGCCAGCAGTTACCGTGGGGGCTCCACTGAAGCTTTCTTT.

This chain links TRBV28 with TRBJ1-6, with TRBD1 matching over 9 bases. J gave up 14 bases and V 1 base, and 6 bases lay outside the gene matches. The CDR3 runs to 14 residues. Germline V gives CDR1 MDHEN, CDR2 SYDVKM. The chain's CDR3 is CASSLYGTGISLHF. The DNA of the CDR3 is TGTGCCAGCAGTTTATACGGGACAGGGATATCCCTCCACTTT.